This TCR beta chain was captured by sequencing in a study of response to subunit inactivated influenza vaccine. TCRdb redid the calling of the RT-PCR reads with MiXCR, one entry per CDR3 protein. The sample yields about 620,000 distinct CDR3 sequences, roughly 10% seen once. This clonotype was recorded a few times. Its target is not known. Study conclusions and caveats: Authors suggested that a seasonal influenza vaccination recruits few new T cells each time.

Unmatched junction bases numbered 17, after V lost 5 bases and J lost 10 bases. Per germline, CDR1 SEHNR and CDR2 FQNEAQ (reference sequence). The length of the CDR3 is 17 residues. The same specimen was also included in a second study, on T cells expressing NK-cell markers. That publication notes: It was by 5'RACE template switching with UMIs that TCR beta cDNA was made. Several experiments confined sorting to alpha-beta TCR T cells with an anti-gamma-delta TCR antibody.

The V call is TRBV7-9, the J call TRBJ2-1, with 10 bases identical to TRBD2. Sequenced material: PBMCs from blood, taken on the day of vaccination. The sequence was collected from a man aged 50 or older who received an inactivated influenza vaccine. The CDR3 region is CASSLRTSGGYGSEQFF. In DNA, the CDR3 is TGTGCCAGCAGCCTCAGGACTAGCGGAGGGTATGGTTCGGAGCAGTTCTTC.